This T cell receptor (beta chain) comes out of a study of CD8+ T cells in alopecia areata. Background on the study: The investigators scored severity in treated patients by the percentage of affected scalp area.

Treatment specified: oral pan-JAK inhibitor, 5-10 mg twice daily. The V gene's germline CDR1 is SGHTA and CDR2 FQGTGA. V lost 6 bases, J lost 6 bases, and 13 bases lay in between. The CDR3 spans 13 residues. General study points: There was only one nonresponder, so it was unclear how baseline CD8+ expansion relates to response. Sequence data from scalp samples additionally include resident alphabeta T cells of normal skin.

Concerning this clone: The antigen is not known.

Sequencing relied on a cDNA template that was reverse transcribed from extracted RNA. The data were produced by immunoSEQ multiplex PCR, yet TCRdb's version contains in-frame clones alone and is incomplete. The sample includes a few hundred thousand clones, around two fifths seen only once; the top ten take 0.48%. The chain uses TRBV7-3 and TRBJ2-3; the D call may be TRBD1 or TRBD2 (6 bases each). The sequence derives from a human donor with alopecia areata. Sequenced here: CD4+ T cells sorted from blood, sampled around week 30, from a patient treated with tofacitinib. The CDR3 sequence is CASRLTGADTQYF. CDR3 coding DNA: TGTGCCAGCAGGCTAACGGGGGCGGATACGCAGTATTTT.